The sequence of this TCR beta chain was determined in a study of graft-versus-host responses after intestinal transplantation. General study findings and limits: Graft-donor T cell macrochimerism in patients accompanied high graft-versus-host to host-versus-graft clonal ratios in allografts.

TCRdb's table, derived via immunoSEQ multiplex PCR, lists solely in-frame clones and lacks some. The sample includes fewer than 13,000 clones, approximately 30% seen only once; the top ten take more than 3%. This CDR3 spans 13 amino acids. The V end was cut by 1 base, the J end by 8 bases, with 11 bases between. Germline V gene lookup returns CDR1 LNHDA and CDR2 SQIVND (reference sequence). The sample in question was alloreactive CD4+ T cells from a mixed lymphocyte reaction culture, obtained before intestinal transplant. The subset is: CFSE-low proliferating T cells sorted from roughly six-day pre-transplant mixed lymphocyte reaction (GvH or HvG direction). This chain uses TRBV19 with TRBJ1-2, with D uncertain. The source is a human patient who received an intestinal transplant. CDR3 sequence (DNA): TGTGCCAGTAGTATAGGGCCCCTACGCGGCTACACCTTC. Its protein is CASSIGPLRGYTF.